One sample yielded the 20 T cell receptor beta chains listed below, sequenced in a study of T cell responses to AZD1222 COVID-19 vaccine. The assay was immunoSEQ multiplex PCR, and TCRdb's table has in-frame clones only and misses some. The table includes 110,000 to 150,000 clones, approximately 89% detected once. Source: peripheral blood, taken on day 0 of AZD1222 vaccination. These receptors were collected from an adult in good health.

CDR3 protein: CASSFGGAYNEQFF. The CDR3, as DNA: TGTGCCAGCAGCTTCGGGGGGGCCTACAATGAGCAGTTCTTC. The rearrangement links TRBV5-4 to TRBJ2-1; TRBD2 aligns across 8 bases. V was pared by 2 bases and J by 2 bases, with 0 bases of the junction left unmatched. Germline V gene data show CDR1 as SGHNT and CDR2 as YYREEE (reference sequence). The CDR3 has 14 amino acids.

The genes are TRBV7-9 and TRBJ2-6; D unresolved. Germline V lookup: CDR1 SEHNR, CDR2 FQNEAQ (reference sequence). CDR3 length equals 15 residues. V was shortened by 9 bases and J by 0 bases, with 12 bases between the two germline ends. This CDR3 reads CASTGRNSGANVLTF. The CDR3 coding sequence is TGTGCCAGTACCGGACGGAACTCTGGGGCCAACGTCCTGACTTTC.

V gene TRBV4-1 combines with J gene TRBJ2-2; D may be TRBD2 (6 bases). This CDR3 has 13 residues. V was pared by 5 bases and J by 8 bases, with 12 bases between. Germline V gene lookup returns CDR1 MGHRA and CDR2 YSYEKL. CDR3 sequence (DNA): TGCGCCAGCAGCTTAAGCGGGTTGGGGGAGCTGTTTTTT. This sequence encodes CASSLSGLGELFF.

CDR3 amino acids: CASSFWRGSTEAFF. In nucleotides, the CDR3 is TGTGCCAGCAGTTTCTGGAGGGGATCCACTGAAGCTTTCTTT. The genes are TRBV27 and TRBJ1-1; tentative D call: TRBD1 (5 bases). Germline CDR1 MNHEY, CDR2 SMNVEV (reference sequence). The CDR3 loop spans 14 amino acids. V dropped 3 bases and J dropped 4 bases, with 12 bases sitting between them.

This clone was detected only once. The chain employs TRBV5-4 and TRBJ1-2; perhaps TRBD1 as D (6 bases). This CDR3 comprises 14 residues. Germline V CDR1 and CDR2: SGHNT, YYREEE (reference sequence). The V end lost 2 bases, the J end lost 0 bases, and 8 bases lay between the germline ends. This CDR3 is CASSFDRTNYGYTF. CDR3 DNA: TGTGCCAGCAGCTTTGACAGGACTAACTATGGCTACACCTTC.

For this clone: Other DNA sequences from this sample encode an identical CDR3 as well. The chain recombines TRBV6-5 with TRBJ2-7; TRBD2 might be the D (5 bases). The CDR3 sequence is 12 residues long. Trimming stripped 3 bases from V and 3 bases from J, with 6 bases between. Looked up from germline, CDR1 is MNHEY and CDR2 is SVGAGI. The CDR3 DNA reads as TGTGCCAGCAGTTATGAGGGCTACGAGCAGTACTTC. It translates to CASSYEGYEQYF.

This chain links TRBV6-4 with TRBJ1-1, with D possibly matching TRBD1 (5 bases). V was pared by 3 bases and J by 5 bases, with 13 bases between. Germline V CDR1 and CDR2: MRHNA, SNTAGT. The CDR3 spans 14 residues. DNA for the CDR3: TGTGCCAGCAGTGAGGGTGCAGGGTATACTGAAGCTTTCTTT. It specifies CASSEGAGYTEAFF.

The chain recombines TRBV6-2 or TRBV6-3 with TRBJ2-5; D possibly matches TRBD1 or TRBD2 (5 bases each). Trimming removed 0 bases at V and 5 bases at J, with 10 bases between. Germline-derived CDR1 and CDR2 are MNHEY and SVGEGT. This CDR3 has 14 amino acids. The CDR3 loop reads CASSYSGWGETQYF. CDR3 nucleotides: TGTGCCAGCAGTTACTCGGGCTGGGGGGAGACCCAGTACTTC.

The chain uses TRBV27 and TRBJ2-2; D is ambiguous. Germline CDR1 and CDR2: MNHEY and SMNVEV (reference sequence). V dropped 4 bases and J dropped 6 bases, with 12 bases sitting between them. The CDR3 runs 14 residues. The CDR3 loop reads CASSSSPGAGELFF. CDR3 coding DNA: TGTGCCAGCAGTTCCTCCCCTGGCGCCGGGGAGCTGTTTTTT.

The chain has TRBV7-9 and TRBJ2-1; no clear D gene. The CDR3 consists of 12 residues. V shed 3 bases and J shed 8 bases, with 8 bases lying between them. Germline V gives CDR1 SEHNR, CDR2 FQNEAQ (reference sequence). CDR3 in amino acids: CASSLTLYEQFF. The CDR3 coding sequence is TGTGCCAGCAGCTTGACTCTCTATGAGCAGTTCTTC. The whole variable domain, filled in from reference TRBV7-9 and TRBJ2-1, reads DTGVSQNPRHKITKRGQNVTFRCDPISEHNRLYWYRQTLGQGPEFLTYFQNEAQLEKSRLLSDRFSAERPKGSFSTLEIQRTEQGDSAMYLCASSLTLYEQFFGPGTRLTVL.

The chain joins TRBV24-1 to TRBJ2-5, with 10 bases aligning to TRBD2. This CDR3 is built from 16 residues. Germline trimming cut 3 bases from V and 5 bases from J; bases unmatched to any gene: 8. Germline CDR1 reads KGHDR; CDR2 reads SFDVKD. The CDR3 DNA reads TGTGCCACCAGTGATGGGAGGCTAGCGGGAGCCGAGACCCAGTACTTC. It encodes CATSDGRLAGAETQYF.

The gene calls are TRBV27 and TRBJ2-7, with D tentatively TRBD2 (5 bases). The V gene lost 5 bases and the J gene lost 4 bases, with 15 bases spanning the gap. This CDR3 comprises 14 residues. Germline CDR1 reads MNHEY; CDR2 reads SMNVEV (reference sequence). CDR3 amino acids: CASSPLRDPYEQYF. CDR3 sequence (DNA): TGTGCCAGCAGTCCCCTCCGGGATCCGTACGAGCAGTACTTC.

V is TRBV6-1 and J is TRBJ1-2, with D possibly matching TRBD1 (5 bases). Trimming pared 2 bases from V and 7 bases from J, leaving 17 bases between. CDR3 size: 15 residues. Germline V gene sequence: CDR1 MNHNS, CDR2 SASEGT. Written as DNA, the CDR3 is TGTGCCAGCAGTGAATTTCGAAAGTCGGGGGGTGGCTACACCTTC. Its protein is CASSEFRKSGGGYTF.

The V and J genes are TRBV11-2 and TRBJ2-2, with D hard to call. V was pared by 5 bases and J by 9 bases, with 7 bases between. CDR1 and CDR2 from the germline V gene are SGHAT and FQNNGV. CDR3 length equals 11 residues. The CDR3 coding sequence is TGTGCCAGCAGCCCCCGCAGGGAGCTGTTTTTT. Translated: CASSPRRELFF.

The V and J genes are TRBV25-1 and TRBJ2-7; no reliable D call. Trimming cost V 3 bases and J 1 base, with 10 bases left between them. There are 14 residues in the CDR3. Germline-derived CDR1 and CDR2 are MGHDK and SYGVNS. CDR3 sequence: CASSDLPSSYEQYF. DNA of the CDR3: TGTGCCAGCAGTGACTTACCGTCGTCCTACGAGCAGTACTTC.

The rearrangement uses TRBV5-4 and TRBJ2-1; 10 positions match TRBD2. Per germline, CDR1 SGHNT and CDR2 YYREEE (reference sequence). With V trimmed by 4 bases and J by 8 bases, 9 bases remained unmatched. The CDR3 is 15 residues long. CDR3 protein: CASSLAPSGSDEQFF. In nucleotides, the CDR3 is TGTGCCAGCAGCCTGGCCCCTAGCGGGAGCGATGAGCAGTTCTTC.

This clone has only one observation. This rearrangement joins TRBV4-1 to TRBJ1-1, with a possible D match to TRBD1 (6 bases). Trimming stripped 4 bases from V and 1 base from J, with 13 bases between. In germline, CDR1 is MGHRA, CDR2 YSYEKL. The CDR3 sequence is 15 residues long. The CDR3 loop reads CASSPTDSRNTEAFF. The CDR3 DNA follows: TGCGCCAGCAGCCCCACGGACAGCAGGAACACTGAAGCTTTCTTT.

The V gene is TRBV9, the J gene TRBJ2-3; 7 positions match TRBD2. The germline V gene encodes CDR1 SGDLS and CDR2 YYNGEE. The CDR3 has 16 amino acids. The J segment lost 3 bases and the V segment lost 1 base, leaving 8 bases of the junction unmatched. The CDR3 sequence is CASSVLEGRATDTQYF. CDR3 nucleotide sequence: TGTGCCAGCAGCGTACTTGAAGGGAGGGCAACAGATACGCAGTATTTT.

The chain couples TRBV18 to TRBJ1-1; TRBD1 is a possible D gene (5 bases). CDR3 length: 13 amino acids. CDR1 is KGHSH and CDR2 is LQKENI in the germline V gene. V was pared by 5 bases and J by 1 base, with 8 bases between. CDR3 nucleotide sequence: TGTGCCAGCTCATCCGGACAGAACACTGAAGCTTTCTTT. Translated, it gives CASSSGQNTEAFF.

The J gene is TRBJ2-5, the V gene TRBV2; TRBD2 agrees at 14 bases. Germline V gene data show CDR1 as SNHLY and CDR2 as FYNNEI. This CDR3 has 15 amino acids. V gave up 4 bases and J gave up 7 bases; unmatched junction bases: 5. CDR3 nucleotide sequence: TGTGCCAGCAGTGGGGGACTAGCGGGAGTCGGGACCCAGTACTTC. It codes for CASSGGLAGVGTQYF.